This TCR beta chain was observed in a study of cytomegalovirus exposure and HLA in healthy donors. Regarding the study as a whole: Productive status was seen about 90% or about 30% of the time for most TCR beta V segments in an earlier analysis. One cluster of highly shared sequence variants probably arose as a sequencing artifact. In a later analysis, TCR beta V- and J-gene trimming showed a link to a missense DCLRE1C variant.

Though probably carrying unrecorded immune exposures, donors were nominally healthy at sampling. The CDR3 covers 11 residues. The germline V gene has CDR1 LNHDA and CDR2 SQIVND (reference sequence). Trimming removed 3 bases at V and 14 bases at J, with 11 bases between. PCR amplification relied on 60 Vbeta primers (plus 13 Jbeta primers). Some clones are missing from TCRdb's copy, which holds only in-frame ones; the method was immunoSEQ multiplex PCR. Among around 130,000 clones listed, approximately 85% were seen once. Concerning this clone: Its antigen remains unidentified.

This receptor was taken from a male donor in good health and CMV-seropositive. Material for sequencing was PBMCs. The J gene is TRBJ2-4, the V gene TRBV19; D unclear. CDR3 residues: CASSIAGSEYF. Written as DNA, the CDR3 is TGTGCCAGTAGTATCGCAGGCTCGGAGTACTTC.